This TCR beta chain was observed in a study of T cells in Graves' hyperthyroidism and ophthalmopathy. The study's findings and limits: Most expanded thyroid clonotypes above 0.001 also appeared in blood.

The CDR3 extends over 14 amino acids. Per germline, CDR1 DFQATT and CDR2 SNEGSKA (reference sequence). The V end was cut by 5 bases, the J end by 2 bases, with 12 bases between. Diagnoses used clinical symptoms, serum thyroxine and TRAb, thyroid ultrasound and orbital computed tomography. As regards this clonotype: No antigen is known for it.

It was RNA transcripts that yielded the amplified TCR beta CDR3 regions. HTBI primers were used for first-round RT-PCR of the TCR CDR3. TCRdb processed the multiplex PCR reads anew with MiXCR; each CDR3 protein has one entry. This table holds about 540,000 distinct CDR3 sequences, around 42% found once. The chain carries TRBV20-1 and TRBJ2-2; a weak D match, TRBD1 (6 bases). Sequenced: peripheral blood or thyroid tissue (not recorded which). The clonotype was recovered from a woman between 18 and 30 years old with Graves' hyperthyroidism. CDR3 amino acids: CSAVRDKNTGELFF. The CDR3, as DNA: TGCAGTGCTGTCCGGGACAAAAACACCGGGGAGCTGTTTTTT.